The TCR beta chain described here comes from a study of T cell responses to AZD1222 COVID-19 vaccine. The V and J ends lost 2 bases and 0 bases respectively, with 8 bases between them. CDR1 is LGHDT, CDR2 YNNKEL, per germline (reference sequence). CDR3 length: 16 residues. Doses given second, at about 4 or about 12 weeks, were pooled. Clones were sequenced by immunoSEQ multiplex PCR, and TCRdb holds only the in-frame ones, with some missing. The data show approximately 170,000 clones, approximately 94% seen once. The source material was peripheral blood, sampled 28 days after the second AZD1222 dose. The TCR originated in an adult who received the AZD1222 COVID-19 vaccine. The genes are TRBV3-1 (or the pseudogene TRBV3-2) and TRBJ2-6, with a possible D match to TRBD1 (6 bases). The CDR3 sequence is CASSQQGRSGANVLTF. The CDR3 coding sequence is TGTGCCAGCAGCCAACAGGGGCGCTCTGGGGCCAACGTCCTGACTTTC.